A selection of T cell receptor beta chains follows, all from one sample in a study of T cells in Graves' hyperthyroidism and ophthalmopathy. TCRdb re-analysed the multiplex PCR reads in MiXCR, keeping a single row per CDR3 protein. The sample shows 750,000 to 900,000 distinct CDR3 sequences, about two fifths of them seen only once. Material: blood. Every receptor here comes from a young man with Graves' hyperthyroidism. The CDR3 runs from the conserved cysteine through the conserved F or W. Each record gives: CDR3 DNA, CDR3 protein, J gene, V gene, clone size, D gene. A D gene is named only where the DNA matches it firmly. Rows give clone size only sometimes, using once, few, many, or a class for an expanded clone.

TGCAGCGGAAGTTTCACCGGGGAGCTGTTTTTT | CSGSFTGELFF | TRBJ2-2 | TRBV29-1 | many | .
TGTGCCAGCAGTGAGGGGGGGCCGGCCGACGGCTACACCTTC | CASSEGGPADGYTF | TRBJ1-2 | TRBV25-1 | . | .
TGTGCCAGCAGGCCGCCCGGGACAGGGAACACCGGGGAGCTGTTTTTT | CASRPPGTGNTGELFF | TRBJ2-2 | TRBV7-9 | few | TRBD1
TGCGCCAGCAGCCCCCGGGACAGGCCTTTTTTCAACACTGAAGCTTTCTTT | CASSPRDRPFFNTEAFF | TRBJ1-1 | TRBV7-2 | . | TRBD1
TGTGCCAGCAGTTCCACCTCGGTTGACTCTGGAAACACCATATATTTT | CASSSTSVDSGNTIYF | TRBJ1-3 | TRBV12-3/TRBV12-4 | . | .
TGCAGCGAGTTGGGATTGGATCAGCCCCAGCATTTT | CSELGLDQPQHF | TRBJ1-5 | TRBV29-1 | . | .
TGTGCCACCAAAAGCCGAACAGGGGCAGTGAACACTGAAGCTTTCTTT | CATKSRTGAVNTEAFF | TRBJ1-1 | TRBV9 | . | TRBD1
TGTGCCATCAGTGGGCAAGGACTAGGATTAGGAAACCAAGAGACCCGGTACTTC | CAISGQGLGLGNQETRYF | TRBJ2-5 | TRBV10-3 | . | TRBD2
TGTGCCAGCAGTCCTAGCGGGGGACGGAGAGAGACCCAGTACTTC | CASSPSGGRRETQYF | TRBJ2-5 | TRBV2 | . | TRBD2
TGTGCCACCAGCAGCTACTCGCGGACAGGCGACACTGAAGCTTTCTTT | CATSSYSRTGDTEAFF | TRBJ1-1 | TRBV15 | many | TRBD1
TGCAGTCTTCCGGGACAGGGGAGGGACGAGCAGTACTTC | CSLPGQGRDEQYF | TRBJ2-7 | TRBV20-1 | . | TRBD1
TGTGCCAGCTTTTTGACGGGACAGGGTTCCTACGAGCAGTACTTC | CASFLTGQGSYEQYF | TRBJ2-7 | TRBV28 | once | TRBD1
TGTGCCAGCAGCTTTAGAGGGGAACCCGTCGAGCAGTACTTC | CASSFRGEPVEQYF | TRBJ2-7 | TRBV13 | . | .
TGCAGCGTTGGGCGGGTAGCGGGGAGCGGAGAGACCCAGTACTTC | CSVGRVAGSGETQYF | TRBJ2-5 | TRBV29-1 | once | TRBD2
TGTGCCAGCAGCGCCGGGGGAGACTACGAGCAGTACTTC | CASSAGGDYEQYF | TRBJ2-7 | TRBV9 | few | .
TGCAGCGTGCCCGGGACAGGGGGCGCGGACGAGCAGTACTTC | CSVPGTGGADEQYF | TRBJ2-7 | TRBV29-1 | . | TRBD1
TGTGCCAGCAGCGGGCAAGGGACTGGAAACACCATATATTTT | CASSGQGTGNTIYF | TRBJ1-3 | TRBV9 | many | .
TGTGCCAGCAGCTTCCAGGACGAAAAACTGTTTTTT | CASSFQDEKLFF | TRBJ1-4 | TRBV5-4 | few | .
TGTGCCAGACACAGCTCCTATAATTCACCCCTCCACTTT | CARHSSYNSPLHF | TRBJ1-6 | TRBV7-3 | many | .
TGTGCCTGGAGGTACCTGGGCACTGAAGCTTTCTTT | CAWRYLGTEAFF | TRBJ1-1 | TRBV30 | . | .
TGTGCCAGCAGCCAAGGGACGGGACAGGGAAATCAGCCCCAGCATTTT | CASSQGTGQGNQPQHF | TRBJ1-5 | TRBV7-9 | . | TRBD1
TGTGCCAGCTCGGGGGCCTCTGGGGCCAACGTCCTGACTTTC | CASSGASGANVLTF | TRBJ2-6 | TRBV14 | few | .
TGTGCCAGCAGTACTACAGAAGTGAATTCACCCCTCCACTTT | CASSTTEVNSPLHF | TRBJ1-6 | TRBV7-9 | many | .
TGCAGCGTTGATGAGGGACAGGGGACCTACGAGCAGTACTTC | CSVDEGQGTYEQYF | TRBJ2-7 | TRBV29-1 | many | TRBD1
TGTGCCAGCAGCTACGCCCATGGCTACGAGCAGTACTTC | CASSYAHGYEQYF | TRBJ2-7 | TRBV7-2 | few | .
TGCGCCAGCAGCCAACGGACAGGGAGCTCCTACGAGCAGTACTTC | CASSQRTGSSYEQYF | TRBJ2-7 | TRBV10-1 | few | TRBD1
TGTGCCAGCAGTCAGACTAGCGGGGGGTCGAACACCGGGGAGCTGTTTTTT | CASSQTSGGSNTGELFF | TRBJ2-2 | TRBV12-3/TRBV12-4 | . | TRBD2
TGCGCCAGCCGCCCGGGACAGGGGACGAACACTGAAGCTTTCTTT | CASRPGQGTNTEAFF | TRBJ1-1 | TRBV5-5 | . | TRBD1
TGTGCCACCAGTGTTCGAGCGGGAGCACCAGAGACCCAGTACTTC | CATSVRAGAPETQYF | TRBJ2-5 | TRBV15 | many | TRBD2
TGTGCCAGCAGCCAAGCCGCGGGACAAGTCTATGGCTACACCTTC | CASSQAAGQVYGYTF | TRBJ1-2 | TRBV25-1 | . | .
TGTGCCAGCAGAGACAGGGCCAACTATGGCTACACCTTC | CASRDRANYGYTF | TRBJ1-2 | TRBV9 | many | TRBD1
TGTGCCAGCAGTTTAGAAGCGGGCGTTCCCCCGCCCTACGAGCAGTACTTC | CASSLEAGVPPPYEQYF | TRBJ2-7 | TRBV11-2 | . | .
TGTGCCAGCAGAATCACAGCCAACACTGAAGCTTTCTTT | CASRITANTEAFF | TRBJ1-1 | TRBV11-1 | many | .
TGTGCCAGCAGCTCTGGACAGGGCGACGAGCAGTACTTC | CASSSGQGDEQYF | TRBJ2-7 | TRBV7-6 | many | TRBD1
TGTGCCAGCAGCCCCGCCGGCCTGAACACTGAAGCTTTCTTT | CASSPAGLNTEAFF | TRBJ1-1 | TRBV9 | many | .
TGTGCCAGCAGCTATGGGTATGGCTACACCTTC | CASSYGYGYTF | TRBJ1-2 | TRBV12-3/TRBV12-4 | many | .
TGTGCCAGCAGACTTGAGGGAGTAAGAACCGGGGAGCTGTTTTTT | CASRLEGVRTGELFF | TRBJ2-2 | TRBV6-1 | . | .
TGTGCCAGCAGTTTACTAGGTCCGGGACCCTCCTACGAGCAGTACTTC | CASSLLGPGPSYEQYF | TRBJ2-7 | TRBV19 | . | .
TGTGCCAGCAGTAACGGAGCCTACGAGCAGTACTTC | CASSNGAYEQYF | TRBJ2-7 | TRBV5-4 | . | .
TGTGCTAGACTTGACAGTTTTTCACCCCTCCACTTT | CARLDSFSPLHF | TRBJ1-6 | TRBV25-1 | . | .
TGTGCCAGCCGCCCTCAGGGGGGCAGGCCCTATGGCTACACCTTC | CASRPQGGRPYGYTF | TRBJ1-2 | TRBV2 | many | TRBD1
TGTGCCAGCAGCTTAGAAAGGGCCGGGACTGAAGCTTTCTTT | CASSLERAGTEAFF | TRBJ1-1 | TRBV7-9 | . | .
TGCAGTGCTAGAGCGAGTCCAGGGACTGAAGCTTTCTTT | CSARASPGTEAFF | TRBJ1-1 | TRBV20-1 | . | .
TGTGCCAGCAGCTTCAAAAAGGGGGCCGAGCAGTACTTC | CASSFKKGAEQYF | TRBJ2-7 | TRBV6-5 | . | TRBD1
TGTGCCAGCAGCCAAGGGCTGACAGGGGCCTACGAGCAGTACTTC | CASSQGLTGAYEQYF | TRBJ2-7 | TRBV14 | . | TRBD1